This T cell receptor (beta chain) was sequenced for a study of T cell repertoires in cytomegalovirus infection. Study-level information: Selection of CMV epitopes for the study included recently identified HLA-C-restricted and well-studied HLA-B-restricted ones.

TCRdb reprocessed the reads with MiXCR, giving one entry per CDR3 protein. The data hold more than 300,000 distinct CDR3 sequences, with roughly 34% observed a single time. This clonotype appeared a few times. The antigen remains undetermined. The junction had 7 bases not matched to a gene; V was cut back by 3 bases and J by 6 bases. Germline CDR1 and CDR2: SGHVS and FQNEAQ. This CDR3 is 14 amino acids long. This TCR derives from a human donor in good health (CMV status not recorded). Some clones in this sample may be carry-over from other donors' samples. This chain joins TRBV7-8 and TRBJ1-1, with 7 bases fitting TRBD1. The source was cultured PBMCs, collected from culture after CMV antigen stimulation. CDR3 residues: CASSLQGGRAEAFF. CDR3 in DNA: TGTGCCAGCAGCTTGCAGGGGGGGAGGGCTGAAGCTTTCTTT.